Listed below are T cell receptor beta chains from one sample, sequenced in a study of T cells in Graves' hyperthyroidism and ophthalmopathy. MiXCR, applied by TCRdb to the multiplex PCR reads, yields one record per CDR3 protein. The sample lists more than 550,000 distinct CDR3 sequences, around 20% occurring once. Sequenced: blood. The receptors were sampled from a woman aged 45 to 65 with Graves' hyperthyroidism that later progressed to Graves' ophthalmopathy. CDR3s include the opening cysteine and the closing phenylalanine or tryptophan. Each record gives: J gene, V gene, CDR3 protein.

j_gene: TRBJ1-2
v_gene: TRBV11-2
CDR3aa: CASSLRGGRGDGYTF

j_gene: TRBJ2-7
v_gene: TRBV18
CDR3aa: CASSPPFLAGAHLSYEQYF

j_gene: TRBJ1-1
v_gene: TRBV7-9
CDR3aa: CASSPAEGRDTKAFF

j_gene: TRBJ2-1
v_gene: TRBV20-1
CDR3aa: CSAREQGRGTGYGEQFF

j_gene: TRBJ1-6
v_gene: TRBV9
CDR3aa: CASSVEVTDRAYNSPLHF

j_gene: TRBJ1-5
v_gene: TRBV19
CDR3aa: CASSTQGSDQPQHF

j_gene: TRBJ2-3
v_gene: TRBV5-1
CDR3aa: CASGLFGLAARTDTQYF

j_gene: TRBJ1-1
v_gene: TRBV18
CDR3aa: CVSSQTDMNTEAFF

j_gene: TRBJ1-2
v_gene: TRBV7-9
CDR3aa: CASSLFGGAGYTF

j_gene: TRBJ1-6
v_gene: TRBV7-9
CDR3aa: CASSTRGGGNNSPLHF

j_gene: TRBJ2-2
v_gene: TRBV18
CDR3aa: CASSPSIRDRGRSGELFF

j_gene: TRBJ2-3
v_gene: TRBV27
CDR3aa: CASSLAGTTGSTDTQYF

j_gene: TRBJ2-5
v_gene: TRBV20-1
CDR3aa: CSAGRLAGGRDIQETQYF

j_gene: TRBJ1-5
v_gene: TRBV6-1
CDR3aa: CVSSLSRPNQPQHF

j_gene: TRBJ1-1
v_gene: TRBV6-1
CDR3aa: CASSELGSTEAFF

j_gene: TRBJ1-1
v_gene: TRBV5-1
CDR3aa: CASSLQGTSMNTEAFF

j_gene: TRBJ2-3
v_gene: TRBV6-2/TRBV6-3
CDR3aa: CATNRDTSTDTQYF

j_gene: TRBJ2-1
v_gene: TRBV5-1
CDR3aa: CASSLVLAGDYNEQFF

j_gene: TRBJ2-5
v_gene: TRBV6-1
CDR3aa: CASSQHGGGTSGGGETQYF

j_gene: TRBJ2-2
v_gene: TRBV15
CDR3aa: CATSRDRGTGGSGELFF

j_gene: TRBJ2-2
v_gene: TRBV27
CDR3aa: CASRPTRGWTGELFF

j_gene: TRBJ2-7
v_gene: TRBV15
CDR3aa: CATSRAQGLNEQYF

j_gene: TRBJ2-3
v_gene: TRBV20-1
CDR3aa: CSASKLAGATDTQYF

j_gene: TRBJ2-1
v_gene: TRBV7-8
CDR3aa: CASSKHGTEQFF

j_gene: TRBJ2-3
v_gene: TRBV6-1
CDR3aa: CASSEPGTSTDTQYF

j_gene: TRBJ2-6
v_gene: TRBV5-1
CDR3aa: CASSLAATGELSGANVLTF

j_gene: TRBJ1-1
v_gene: TRBV20-1
CDR3aa: CSAGRFKNTEAFF

j_gene: TRBJ2-7
v_gene: TRBV4-1
CDR3aa: CASSHRASAQGTYEQYF

j_gene: TRBJ1-1
v_gene: TRBV3-1
CDR3aa: CASSRDPQREAFF

j_gene: TRBJ2-1
v_gene: TRBV12-3/TRBV12-4
CDR3aa: CASSSRQYNEQFF

j_gene: TRBJ2-1
v_gene: TRBV7-2
CDR3aa: CATGAGGNEQFF

j_gene: TRBJ2-5
v_gene: TRBV6-1
CDR3aa: CASSEVTVKTQYF

j_gene: TRBJ2-3
v_gene: TRBV9
CDR3aa: CASSVEGHSADTQYF

j_gene: TRBJ1-1
v_gene: TRBV12-3/TRBV12-4
CDR3aa: CASTRTYYTEAFF

j_gene: TRBJ1-2
v_gene: TRBV4-1
CDR3aa: CASSLKGIGGYTF

j_gene: TRBJ1-4
v_gene: TRBV6-1
CDR3aa: CASSEPGTGGFGLFF

j_gene: TRBJ1-5
v_gene: TRBV4-1
CDR3aa: CASSQGGQGRPQHF

j_gene: TRBJ2-3
v_gene: TRBV7-6
CDR3aa: CASSLNPRTDTQYF

j_gene: TRBJ2-3
v_gene: TRBV7-8
CDR3aa: CASSLGRGGGHTDTQYF

j_gene: TRBJ2-3
v_gene: TRBV20-1
CDR3aa: CSVSRGQGTDTQYF

j_gene: TRBJ2-5
v_gene: TRBV7-3
CDR3aa: CASSLKAGSQEAQYF

j_gene: TRBJ1-6
v_gene: TRBV3-1
CDR3aa: CAGSQDWRIPLHF

j_gene: TRBJ2-6
v_gene: TRBV7-2
CDR3aa: CASSPPGTGALGANVLTF

j_gene: TRBJ1-3
v_gene: TRBV2
CDR3aa: CASRQGAQTGNTIYF

j_gene: TRBJ1-3
v_gene: TRBV3-1
CDR3aa: CASSQDTGQGLSDGNTIYF

j_gene: TRBJ2-2
v_gene: TRBV20-1
CDR3aa: CSARKQGTGELFF

j_gene: TRBJ2-5
v_gene: TRBV20-1
CDR3aa: CSASVGTGVETQYF

j_gene: TRBJ1-2
v_gene: TRBV5-4
CDR3aa: CASSPGPDSGYTF

j_gene: TRBJ2-7
v_gene: TRBV30
CDR3aa: CAWNDGHRTYEQYF

j_gene: TRBJ1-5
v_gene: TRBV27
CDR3aa: CASSSQGTGADNQPQHF

j_gene: TRBJ2-3
v_gene: TRBV20-1
CDR3aa: CSAKRFGIFTDTQYF

j_gene: TRBJ1-2
v_gene: TRBV10-3
CDR3aa: CAIRRDRGNYGYTF

j_gene: TRBJ1-4
v_gene: TRBV12-3/TRBV12-4
CDR3aa: CASRTRGTTNEKLFF